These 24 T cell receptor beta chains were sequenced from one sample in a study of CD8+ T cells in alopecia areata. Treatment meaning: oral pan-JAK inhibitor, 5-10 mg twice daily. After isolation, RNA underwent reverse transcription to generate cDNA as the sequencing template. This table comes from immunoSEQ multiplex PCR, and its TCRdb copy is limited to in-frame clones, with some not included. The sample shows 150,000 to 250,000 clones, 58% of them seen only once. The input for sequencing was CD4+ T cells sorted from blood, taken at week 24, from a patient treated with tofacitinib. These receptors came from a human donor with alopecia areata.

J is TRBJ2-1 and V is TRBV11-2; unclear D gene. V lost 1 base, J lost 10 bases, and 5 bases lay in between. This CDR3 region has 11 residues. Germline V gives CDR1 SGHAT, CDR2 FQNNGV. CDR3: CASSLAVEQFF. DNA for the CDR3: TGTGCCAGCAGCTTAGCCGTAGAGCAGTTCTTC.

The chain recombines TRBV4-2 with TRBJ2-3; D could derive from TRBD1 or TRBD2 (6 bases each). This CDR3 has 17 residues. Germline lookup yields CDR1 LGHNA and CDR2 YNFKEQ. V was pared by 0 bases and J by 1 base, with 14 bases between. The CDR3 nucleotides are TGTGCCAGCAGCCAAGATGGGGGGCGACAGGGCACAGATACGCAGTATTTT. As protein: CASSQDGGRQGTDTQYF.

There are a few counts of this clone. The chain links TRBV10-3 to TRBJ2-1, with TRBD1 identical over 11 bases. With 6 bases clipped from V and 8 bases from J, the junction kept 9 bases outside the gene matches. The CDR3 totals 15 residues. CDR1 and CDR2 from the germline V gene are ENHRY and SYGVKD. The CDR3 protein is CAISPGQGVEDEQFF. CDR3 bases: TGTGCCATCAGCCCGGGACAGGGGGTCGAGGATGAGCAGTTCTTC.

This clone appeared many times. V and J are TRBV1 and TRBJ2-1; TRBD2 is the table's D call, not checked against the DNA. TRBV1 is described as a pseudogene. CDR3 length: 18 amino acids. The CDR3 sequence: CTSSESVTIMFSYNEQFF. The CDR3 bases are TGCACCAGCTCGGAGAGTGTCACCATTATGTTCTCCTACAATGAGCAGTTCTTC.

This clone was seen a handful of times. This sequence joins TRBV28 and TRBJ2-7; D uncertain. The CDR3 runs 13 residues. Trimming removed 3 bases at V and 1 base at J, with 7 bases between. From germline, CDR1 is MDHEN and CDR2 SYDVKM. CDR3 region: CASSFPLSYEQYF. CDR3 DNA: TGTGCCAGCAGTTTTCCCCTATCCTACGAGCAGTACTTC.

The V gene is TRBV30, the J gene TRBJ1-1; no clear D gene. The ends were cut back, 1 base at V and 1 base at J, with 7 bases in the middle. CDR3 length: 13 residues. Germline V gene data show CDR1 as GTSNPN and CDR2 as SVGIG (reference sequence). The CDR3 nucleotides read TGTGCCTGGAGTGGAGAAGCGAACACTGAAGCTTTCTTT. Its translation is CAWSGEANTEAFF.

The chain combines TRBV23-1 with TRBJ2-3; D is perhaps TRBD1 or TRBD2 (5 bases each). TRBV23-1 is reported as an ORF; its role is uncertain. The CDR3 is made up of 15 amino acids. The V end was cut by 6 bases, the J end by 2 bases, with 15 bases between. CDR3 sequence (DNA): TGCGCCAGCAGCCAAGGGGTAGCGAACACAGATACGCAGTATTTT. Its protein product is CASSQGVANTDTQYF.

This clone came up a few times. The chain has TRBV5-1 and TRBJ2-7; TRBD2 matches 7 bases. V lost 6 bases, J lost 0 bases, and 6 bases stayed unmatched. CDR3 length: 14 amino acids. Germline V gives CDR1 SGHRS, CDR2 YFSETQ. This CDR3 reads CASKERDDSYEQYF. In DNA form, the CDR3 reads TGCGCCAGCAAGGAGCGGGACGACTCCTACGAGCAGTACTTC.

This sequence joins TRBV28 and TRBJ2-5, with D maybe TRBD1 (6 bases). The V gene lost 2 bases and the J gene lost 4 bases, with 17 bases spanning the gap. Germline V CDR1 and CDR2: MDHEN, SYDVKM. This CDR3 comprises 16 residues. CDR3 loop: CASSLMGARDGETQYF. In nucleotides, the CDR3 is TGTGCCAGCAGTTTAATGGGGGCCAGGGACGGAGAGACCCAGTACTTC.

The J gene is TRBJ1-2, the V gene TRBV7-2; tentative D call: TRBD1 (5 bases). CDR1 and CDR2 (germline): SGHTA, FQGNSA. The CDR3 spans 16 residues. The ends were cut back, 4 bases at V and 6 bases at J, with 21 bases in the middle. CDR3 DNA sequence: TGTGCCAGCAGCTCCCGGCCGGGGGAAAAATTAGATGGCTACACCTTC. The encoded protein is CASSSRPGEKLDGYTF.

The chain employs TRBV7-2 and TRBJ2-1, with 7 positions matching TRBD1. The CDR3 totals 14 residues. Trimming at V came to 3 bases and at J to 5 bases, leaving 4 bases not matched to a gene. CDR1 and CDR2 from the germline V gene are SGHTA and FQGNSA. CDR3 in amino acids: CASSLRQGHNEQFF. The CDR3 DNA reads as TGTGCCAGCAGCTTGCGACAGGGTCACAATGAGCAGTTCTTC.

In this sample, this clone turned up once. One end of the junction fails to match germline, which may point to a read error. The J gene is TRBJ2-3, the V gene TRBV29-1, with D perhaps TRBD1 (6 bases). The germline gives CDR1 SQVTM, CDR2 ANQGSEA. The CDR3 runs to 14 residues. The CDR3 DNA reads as TGCAGCGTTGAACCGGGACAAATGGCAGATGCGCAGTATTTT. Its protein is CSVEPGQMADAQYF.

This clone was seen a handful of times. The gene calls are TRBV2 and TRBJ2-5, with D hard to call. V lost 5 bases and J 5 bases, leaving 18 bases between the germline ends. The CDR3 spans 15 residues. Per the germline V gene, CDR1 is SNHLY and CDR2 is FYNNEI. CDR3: CASSLEATEGETQYF. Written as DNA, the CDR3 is TGTGCCAGCAGTCTTGAAGCTACCGAAGGGGAGACCCAGTACTTC. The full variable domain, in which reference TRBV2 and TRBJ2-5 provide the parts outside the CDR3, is EPEVTQTPSHQVTQMGQEVILRCVPISNHLYFYWYRQILGQKVEFLVSFYNNEISEKSEIFDDQFSVERPDGSNFTLKIRSTKLEDSAMYFCASSLEATEGETQYFGPGTRLLVL.

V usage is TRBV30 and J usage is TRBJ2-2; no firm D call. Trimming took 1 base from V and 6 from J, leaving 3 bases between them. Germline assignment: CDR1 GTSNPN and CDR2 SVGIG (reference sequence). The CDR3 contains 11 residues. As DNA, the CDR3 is TGTGCCTGGAGTGGGGCCGGGGAGCTGTTTTTT. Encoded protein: CAWSGAGELFF.

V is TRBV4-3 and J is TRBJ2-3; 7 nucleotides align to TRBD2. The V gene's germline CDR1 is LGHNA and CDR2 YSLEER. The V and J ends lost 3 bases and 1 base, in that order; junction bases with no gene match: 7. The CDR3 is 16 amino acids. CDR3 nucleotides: TGCGCCAGCAGCCACAATTGGGGAGGGGGCACAGATACGCAGTATTTT. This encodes CASSHNWGGGTDTQYF.

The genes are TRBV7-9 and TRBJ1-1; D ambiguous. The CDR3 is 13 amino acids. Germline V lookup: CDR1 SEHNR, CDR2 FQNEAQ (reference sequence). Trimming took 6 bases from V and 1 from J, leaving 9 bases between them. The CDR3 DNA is TGTGCCAGCAGAGAGACACCGAACACTGAAGCTTTCTTT. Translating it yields CASRETPNTEAFF.

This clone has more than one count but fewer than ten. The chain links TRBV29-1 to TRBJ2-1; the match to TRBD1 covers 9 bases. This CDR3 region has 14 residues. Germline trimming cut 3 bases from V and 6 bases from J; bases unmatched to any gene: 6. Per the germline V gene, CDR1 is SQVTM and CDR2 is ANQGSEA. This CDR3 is CSVDKLDRGNEQFF. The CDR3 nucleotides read TGCAGCGTTGATAAATTGGACAGGGGCAATGAGCAGTTCTTC.

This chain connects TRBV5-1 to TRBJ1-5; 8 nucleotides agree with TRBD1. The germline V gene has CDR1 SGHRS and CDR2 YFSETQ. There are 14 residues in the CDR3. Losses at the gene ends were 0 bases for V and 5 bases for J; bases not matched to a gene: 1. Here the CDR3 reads CASSLAGGDQPQHF. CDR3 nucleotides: TGCGCCAGCAGCTTGGCAGGGGGCGATCAGCCCCAGCATTTT.

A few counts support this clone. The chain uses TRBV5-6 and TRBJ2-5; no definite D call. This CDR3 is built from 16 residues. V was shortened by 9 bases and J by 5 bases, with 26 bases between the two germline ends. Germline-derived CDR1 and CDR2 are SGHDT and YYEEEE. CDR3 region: CAILASTPVFWETQYF. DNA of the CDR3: TGTGCCATCCTCGCCTCTACTCCAGTCTTTTGGGAGACCCAGTACTTC.

CDR3 sequence reads: CASSENRGRTEAFF. CDR3 coding DNA: TGTGCCAGCAGTGAAAATAGGGGTCGGACTGAAGCTTTCTTT. The chain carries TRBV6-1 and TRBJ1-1; D is possibly TRBD1 (5 bases). With 2 bases removed from V and 5 bases from J, the gap between germline ends came to 12 bases. CDR1 and CDR2 from the germline V gene are MNHNS and SASEGT. CDR3 length: 14 residues.

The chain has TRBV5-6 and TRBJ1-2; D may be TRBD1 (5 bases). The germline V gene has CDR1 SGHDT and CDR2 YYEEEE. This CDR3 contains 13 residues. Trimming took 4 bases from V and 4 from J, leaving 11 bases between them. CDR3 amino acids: CASSTGTGYGYTF. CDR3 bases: TGTGCCAGCAGCACGGGGACGGGCTATGGCTACACCTTC.

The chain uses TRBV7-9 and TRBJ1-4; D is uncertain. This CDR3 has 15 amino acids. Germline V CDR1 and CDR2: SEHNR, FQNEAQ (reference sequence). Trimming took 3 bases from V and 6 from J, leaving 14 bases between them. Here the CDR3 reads CASSLVDGPHEKLFF. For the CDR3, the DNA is TGTGCCAGCAGCTTGGTGGACGGACCCCATGAAAAACTGTTTTTT.

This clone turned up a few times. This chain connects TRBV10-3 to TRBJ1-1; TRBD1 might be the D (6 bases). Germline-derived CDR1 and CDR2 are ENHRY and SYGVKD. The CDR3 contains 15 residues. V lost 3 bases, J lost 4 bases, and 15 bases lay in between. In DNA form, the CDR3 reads TGTGCCATCAGTGAAGGGTTAGGGGGATTCACTGAAGCTTTCTTT. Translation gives CAISEGLGGFTEAFF.

The CDR3 DNA sequence: TGTGCCAGCAACCGCAGGGGGTCCACTGAAGCTTTCTTT. Encoded protein: CASNRRGSTEAFF. The V and J genes are TRBV27 and TRBJ1-1; 7 bases agree with TRBD1. CDR1 and CDR2 (germline): MNHEY, SMNVEV (reference sequence). The CDR3 is 13 amino acids. The V and J ends lost 7 bases and 4 bases, in that order; junction bases with no gene match: 6.